These 9 T cell receptor beta chains came from one sample sequenced in a study of blood T cell repertoires in COVID-19. Measured with immunoSEQ multiplex PCR; TCRdb has only the in-frame clones, and not every one. Here the sample spans over 90,000 clones, about 88% being singletons. Source material: peripheral blood. Receptor source: a human donor in a cohort sampled during active COVID-19.

This clone occurred a few times. This chain links TRBV5-4 with TRBJ2-5; tentatively, D is TRBD2 (6 bases). CDR3 size: 13 residues. Germline V gene data show CDR1 as SGHNT and CDR2 as YYREEE (reference sequence). The V end was cut by 4 bases, the J end by 4 bases, with 11 bases between. The CDR3 sequence: CASSAGTVETQYF. The CDR3 DNA is TGTGCCAGCAGCGCGGGGACTGTAGAGACCCAGTACTTC.

The chain is built from TRBV5-5 and TRBJ2-3, with 7 positions matching TRBD2. From germline, CDR1 is SGHKS and CDR2 YYEKEE (reference sequence). V dropped 1 base and J dropped 6; count of bases not matched to a gene: 14. The CDR3 extends over 17 amino acids. The CDR3 DNA reads TGTGCCAGCAGCTTGATAGCCGTGACTAGCTCCTCCGATACGCAGTATTTT. It encodes CASSLIAVTSSSDTQYF.

The V call is TRBV24-1, the J call TRBJ1-5, with TRBD1 identical over 10 bases. The CDR3 is made up of 15 amino acids. The germline V gene has CDR1 KGHDR and CDR2 SFDVKD. V was pared by 3 bases and J by 3 bases, with 1 base of the junction left unmatched. This chain's CDR3 is CATSDGQGVNQPQHF. CDR3 coding DNA: TGTGCCACCAGTGATGGACAGGGGGTCAATCAGCCCCAGCATTTT.

The gene calls are TRBV19 and TRBJ1-1; TRBD1 is a possible D gene (5 bases). CDR1 and CDR2 (germline): LNHDA, SQIVND (reference sequence). Trimming took off 2 bases at V and 1 base at J, with 14 bases between the two ends. This CDR3 is 16 amino acids long. The CDR3 sequence: CASSILGTGENTEAFF. As DNA, the CDR3 is TGTGCCAGTAGTATATTAGGGACGGGGGAGAACACTGAAGCTTTCTTT.

The rearrangement joins TRBV19 to TRBJ2-1, with 8 bases aligning to TRBD1. The CDR3 contains 13 residues. Germline V CDR1 and CDR2: LNHDA, SQIVND (reference sequence). J lost 7 bases, V lost 5 bases, and 4 bases had no gene match. CDR3 amino acids: CASSSNRGNEQFF. CDR3 bases: TGTGCCAGTAGTTCCAACAGGGGGAATGAGCAGTTCTTC. Supplemented by reference TRBV19 and TRBJ2-1, the full variable domain reads DGGITQSPKYLFRKEGQNVTLSCEQNLNHDAMYWYRQDPGQGLRLIYYSQIVNDFQKGDIAEGYSVSREKKESFPLTVTSAQKNPTAFYLCASSSNRGNEQFFGPGTRLTVL.

V gene TRBV6-1 combines with J gene TRBJ1-1; 8 positions match TRBD1. Germline CDR1 is MNHNS and CDR2 is SASEGT. The CDR3 extends over 15 amino acids. Losses at the gene ends were 2 bases for V and 1 base for J; bases not matched to a gene: 3. CDR3 protein: CASSEIGQGNTEAFF. The CDR3 nucleotides are TGTGCCAGCAGTGAAATAGGACAGGGGAACACTGAAGCTTTCTTT.

In nucleotides, the CDR3 is TGTGCCAGCAGCTCAACCGGGACAATTTCCCACGAGCAGTACTTC. As protein: CASSSTGTISHEQYF. The V and J genes are TRBV13 and TRBJ2-7; D possibly corresponds to TRBD1 (6 bases). Germline V gene sequence: CDR1 PRHDT, CDR2 FYEKMQ (reference sequence). V was trimmed by 4 bases and J by 5 bases, leaving 18 bases between them. This CDR3 has 15 residues.

The chain joins TRBV28 to TRBJ1-2; the D gene is possibly TRBD1 (5 bases). Germline assignment: CDR1 MDHEN and CDR2 SYDVKM. The CDR3 loop spans 15 amino acids. V shed 2 bases and J shed 2 bases, with 12 bases lying between them. The CDR3 DNA is TGTGCCAGCAGTTTAATGGGGCGGGAGAACTATGGCTACACCTTC. This sequence encodes CASSLMGRENYGYTF.

The chain has TRBV6-5 and TRBJ1-2, with a tentative D call TRBD1 (5 bases). The CDR3 is 14 residues long. Germline V gene lookup returns CDR1 MNHEY and CDR2 SVGAGI. The V and J ends lost 6 bases and 4 bases respectively, with 15 bases between them. The CDR3 spells CASRTTGQAYGYTF. CDR3 DNA: TGTGCCAGCAGGACCACAGGACAAGCCTATGGCTACACCTTC.